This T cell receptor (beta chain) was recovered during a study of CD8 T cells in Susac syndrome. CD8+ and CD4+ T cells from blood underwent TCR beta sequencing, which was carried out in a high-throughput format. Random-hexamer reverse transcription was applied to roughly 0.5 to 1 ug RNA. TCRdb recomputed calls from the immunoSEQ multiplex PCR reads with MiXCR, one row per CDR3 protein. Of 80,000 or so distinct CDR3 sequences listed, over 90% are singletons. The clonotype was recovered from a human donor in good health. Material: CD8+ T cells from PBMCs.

The CDR3 DNA reads TGTGCCAGTAGTCTCGGGATCTCTGAAGCTTTCTTT. It yields the protein CASSLGISEAFF. The rearrangement uses TRBV19 and TRBJ1-1; no firm D call. The CDR3 is 12 residues long. Trimming cost V 5 bases and J 6 bases, with 10 bases left between them. Germline lookup yields CDR1 LNHDA and CDR2 SQIVND (reference sequence).